The 9 T cell receptor beta chains presented below share a single source sample, sequenced in a study of blood T cells in healthy people across ages. A J-beta primer mix and a sample-barcoded 5' primer were used in a second PCR of roughly 7 to 12 cycles. Each CDR3 protein gets one entry after TCRdb re-called the 5' RACE reads with MiXCR. This sample carries 700,000 to 800,000 distinct CDR3 sequences, roughly 43% of them seen once, and the ten largest clones take 20% to 25%. Sequenced input: blood. All receptors derive from an older woman in good health.

This chain connects TRBV7-9 to TRBJ2-6; no definite D call. Trimming took 6 bases from V and 0 from J, leaving 15 bases between them. The CDR3 sequence is 17 residues long. Germline assignment: CDR1 SEHNR and CDR2 FQNEAQ (reference sequence). As DNA, the CDR3 is TGTGCCAGCAGGTCGGGCGGTGAAAACTCTGGGGCCAACGTCCTGACTTTC. Translating gives CASRSGGENSGANVLTF.

V and J are TRBV29-1 and TRBJ2-1; 8 nucleotides align to TRBD2. Germline V lookup: CDR1 SQVTM, CDR2 ANQGSEA. This CDR3 is built from 13 residues. With V trimmed by 4 bases and J by 3 bases, 2 bases remained unmatched. CDR3 amino acids: CSVATSGYNEQFF. Here the CDR3 DNA reads TGCAGCGTTGCCACTAGCGGCTACAATGAGCAGTTCTTC.

The sample holds a few counts of this clonotype. The chain recombines TRBV7-9 with TRBJ2-1, with a weak D call TRBD1 (6 bases). The germline V gene has CDR1 SEHNR and CDR2 FQNEAQ (reference sequence). The CDR3 contains 14 residues. Trimming shortened V by 5 bases and J by 8 bases, and 16 bases separated the two germline ends. This CDR3 reads CASSPEYGGDEQFF. The CDR3 nucleotides read TGTGCCAGCAGCCCCGAGTATGGGGGCGATGAGCAGTTCTTC. The variable domain in full, with the rest retrieved from reference TRBV7-9 and TRBJ2-1, is DTGVSQNPRHKITKRGQNVTFRCDPISEHNRLYWYRQTLGQGPEFLTYFQNEAQLEKSRLLSDRFSAERPKGSFSTLEIQRTEQGDSAMYLCASSPEYGGDEQFFGPGTRLTVL.

The J gene is TRBJ2-4, the V gene TRBV4-2, with 7 positions matching TRBD2. The V segment lost 0 bases and the J segment 13 bases; nucleotides outside the gene matches: 6. This CDR3 region has 13 residues. The germline CDR1 and CDR2 sequences are LGHNA and YNFKEQ. The CDR3 loop is CASSQEGLLRQYF. The CDR3, as DNA: TGTGCCAGCAGCCAAGAGGGACTATTAAGACAGTACTTC.

This clonotype was seen only a few times. The genes are TRBV7-3 and TRBJ2-3; TRBD2 agrees at 7 bases. The germline CDR1 and CDR2 sequences are SGHTA and FQGTGA. After removal of 5 bases from V and 2 bases from J, the junction contained 13 bases not matched to a gene. The CDR3 spans 17 residues. The CDR3 coding sequence is TGTGCCAGCAGCATTAGCGGGTCTAGAGGAGACACAGATACGCAGTATTTT. This encodes CASSISGSRGDTDTQYF.

The table lists this clonotype with many counts. The chain combines TRBV15 with TRBJ2-1, with D unresolved. This CDR3 region has 17 residues. V was cut by 2 bases and J by 8 bases, with 22 bases left in between. Germline-derived CDR1 and CDR2 are LNHNV and YYDKDF (reference sequence). This CDR3 reads CATSRLPWGGVVDEQFF. The CDR3 region has the DNA TGTGCCACCAGCAGACTCCCGTGGGGTGGTGTAGTCGATGAGCAGTTCTTC.

The chain is built from TRBV20-1 and TRBJ2-7; 12 bases are shared with TRBD2. The germline V gene has CDR1 DFQATT and CDR2 SNEGSKA (reference sequence). The CDR3 contains 16 residues. The V segment lost 3 bases and the J segment 5 bases; nucleotides outside the gene matches: 11. CDR3 DNA: TGCAGTGCTAGTTGGCTAGCGGGAGGGGTCACCGACGAGCAGTACTTC. Translating gives CSASWLAGGVTDEQYF.

This clonotype came up many times. The rearrangement links TRBV12-3 or TRBV12-4 to TRBJ2-5; D is ambiguous. V lost 3 bases to trimming and J lost 1 base, with 12 bases between them. This CDR3 region has 15 residues. CDR3 protein: CASSFSASTQETQYF. CDR3 DNA sequence: TGTGCCAGCAGTTTTTCAGCGTCAACCCAAGAGACCCAGTACTTC.

The genes are TRBV4-1 and TRBJ1-1; 10 nucleotides line up with TRBD1. The junction had 6 bases not matched to a gene; V was cut back by 0 bases and J by 5 bases. CDR1 and CDR2 from the germline V gene are MGHRA and YSYEKL. The CDR3 is 16 residues long. CDR3 region: CASSQDTGQGKTEAFF. In nucleotides, the CDR3 is TGCGCCAGCAGCCAAGACACGGGACAGGGGAAGACTGAAGCTTTCTTT.